These 19 T cell receptor beta chains share one sample of origin, sequenced in a study of shared clonotypes between healthy human individuals. Sequenced by immunoSEQ multiplex PCR; TCRdb stores in-frame clones only, minus some. The sample lists 2 million to 2.5 million clones; about 93% were seen once. Naivety among CD8 cells was defined by CD45RO negativity and positive CCR7 selection, thereby excluding terminally differentiated effector memory CD45RA+ cells. Sequencing input: naive CD8+ T cells from PBMCs. The receptors come from a man between 18 and 35 years old in good health. Some clones in this sample may be carry-over from other donors' samples.

Regarding this clone: Different DNA sequences within this sample yield the same CDR3. The V and J genes are TRBV6-5 and TRBJ1-3; no reliable D call. Germline V gene data show CDR1 as MNHEY and CDR2 as SVGAGI. The V and J ends lost 0 bases and 1 base respectively, with 1 base between them. CDR3 length: 13 residues. CDR3 amino acids: CASSYSSGNTIYF. The CDR3 nucleotides are TGTGCCAGCAGTTACTCGTCTGGAAACACCATATATTTT.

The J gene is TRBJ2-3, the V gene TRBV11-2; D possibly corresponds to TRBD1 (5 bases). CDR3 length equals 16 residues. The germline V gene encodes CDR1 SGHAT and CDR2 FQNNGV. Deletions cut 1 base from V and 6 bases from J, with 17 bases between. CDR3 bases: TGTGCCAGCAGCTTAGGGCCAGGGTCCGGGTACGATACGCAGTATTTT. Its translation: CASSLGPGSGYDTQYF.

The chain joins TRBV9 to TRBJ2-2; TRBD1 might be the D (6 bases). Germline lookup yields CDR1 SGDLS and CDR2 YYNGEE. V shed 4 bases and J shed 1 base, with 8 bases lying between them. The CDR3 is 14 residues long. This CDR3 reads CASSSGQNTGELFF. CDR3 DNA: TGTGCCAGCAGCTCGGGACAGAACACCGGGGAGCTGTTTTTT.

This chain links TRBV9 with TRBJ2-7; the match to TRBD1 covers 8 bases. The J segment lost 4 bases and the V segment lost 4 bases, leaving 10 bases of the junction unmatched. CDR1 is SGDLS, CDR2 YYNGEE, per germline. The CDR3 contains 15 residues. CDR3 coding DNA: TGTGCCAGCAGCCGAAGGACAGGGCCCCTTTACGAGCAGTACTTC. Encoded protein: CASSRRTGPLYEQYF. The variable domain in full, completed from reference TRBV9 and TRBJ2-7, reads DSGVTQTPKHLITATGQRVTLRCSPRSGDLSVYWYQQSLDQGLQFLIQYYNGEERAKGNILERFSAQQFPDLHSELNLSSLELGDSALYFCASSRRTGPLYEQYFGPGTRLTVT.

V is TRBV27 and J is TRBJ2-5; possibly TRBD1 for D (5 bases). V was pared by 6 bases and J by 4 bases, with 15 bases between. Germline-derived CDR1 and CDR2 are MNHEY and SMNVEV (reference sequence). The CDR3 runs to 14 residues. CDR3 loop: CASSVPGFPETQYF. The CDR3, as DNA: TGTGCCAGCAGCGTGCCAGGGTTCCCAGAGACCCAGTACTTC.

The V and J genes are TRBV9 and TRBJ2-1; possibly TRBD2 for D (5 bases). CDR1 and CDR2 from the germline V gene are SGDLS and YYNGEE. This CDR3 is 14 amino acids long. With 0 bases removed from V and 7 bases from J, the gap between germline ends came to 11 bases. CDR3 DNA sequence: TGTGCCAGCAGCGTAGGAGCGGCCGCGAATGAGCAGTTCTTC. Protein: CASSVGAAANEQFF.

This chain uses TRBV28 with TRBJ2-2; 9 bases line up with TRBD2. Germline CDR1 and CDR2: MDHEN and SYDVKM. With 5 bases clipped from V and 6 bases from J, the junction kept 4 bases outside the gene matches. This CDR3 is built from 14 residues. The CDR3 DNA follows: TGTGCCAGCAGTCCGGGACTAGCTTCCGGGGAGCTGTTTTTT. Residues: CASSPGLASGELFF. Filled out from reference TRBV28 and TRBJ2-2, the complete variable domain reads DVKVTQSSRYLVKRTGEKVFLECVQDMDHENMFWYRQDPGLGLRLIYFSYDVKMKEKGDIPEGYSVSREKKERFSLILESASTNQTSMYLCASSPGLASGELFFGEGSRLTVL.

The chain combines TRBV7-9 with TRBJ2-2; 7 bases match TRBD2. CDR1 is SEHNR and CDR2 is FQNEAQ in the germline V gene (reference sequence). The J segment lost 5 bases and the V segment lost 7 bases, leaving 7 bases of the junction unmatched. CDR3 length: 14 amino acids. The CDR3: CASIDGGRTGELFF. The CDR3 region has the DNA TGTGCCAGCATCGACGGCGGGAGAACCGGGGAGCTGTTTTTT.

The chain has TRBV27 and TRBJ2-3; no reliable D call. The V end was cut by 5 bases, the J end by 0 bases, with 12 bases between. Germline CDR1 is MNHEY and CDR2 is SMNVEV (reference sequence). CDR3 length: 15 amino acids. The CDR3 reads CASSDGPVSTDTQYF. The CDR3 nucleotides read TGTGCCAGCAGTGATGGCCCGGTAAGCACAGATACGCAGTATTTT.

For this clone: The same CDR3 is also encoded by other DNA sequences in this sample. The chain employs TRBV5-4 and TRBJ2-1; the match to TRBD2 covers 7 bases. Germline CDR1 is SGHNT and CDR2 is YYREEE (reference sequence). Trimming removed 0 bases from V and 6 bases from J; junction bases left unmatched: 6. This CDR3 contains 15 residues. For the CDR3, the DNA is TGTGCCAGCAGCTTGGGAGTTGGCGGGAGCAATGAGCAGTTCTTC. This codes for CASSLGVGGSNEQFF.

This clone was counted once. The gene calls are TRBV29-1 and TRBJ1-5; no firm D call. V lost 4 bases and J 2 bases, leaving 18 bases between the germline ends. The CDR3 sequence is 16 residues long. Germline V gives CDR1 SQVTM, CDR2 ANQGSEA. CDR3 bases: TGCAGCGTTGTTTATCTCCAACCTATAGGCAATCAGCCCCAGCATTTT. Translated: CSVVYLQPIGNQPQHF.

The chain recombines TRBV5-4 with TRBJ2-1, with 7 bases that match TRBD2. This CDR3 region has 15 residues. Trimming removed 2 bases from V and 6 bases from J; junction bases left unmatched: 8. Germline-derived CDR1 and CDR2 are SGHNT and YYREEE (reference sequence). The CDR3 sequence: CASSFRLAGFNEQFF. The CDR3 DNA follows: TGTGCCAGCAGCTTTAGACTAGCCGGGTTCAATGAGCAGTTCTTC.

The gene calls are TRBV27 and TRBJ2-1, with TRBD2 as a possible D gene (5 bases). Trimming cost V 2 bases and J 9 bases, with 17 bases left between them. The germline V gene has CDR1 MNHEY and CDR2 SMNVEV (reference sequence). The CDR3 contains 15 residues. This chain's CDR3 is CASSLVPTSRGEQFF. In DNA form, the CDR3 reads TGTGCCAGCAGTTTAGTGCCGACCTCCCGGGGTGAGCAGTTCTTC.

This clone came up once. The chain combines TRBV28 with TRBJ2-7; D not resolved. Looked up from germline, CDR1 is MDHEN and CDR2 is SYDVKM. V was cut by 6 bases and J by 5 bases, with 11 bases left in between. The CDR3 runs to 12 residues. The CDR3 DNA reads TGTGCCAGCAGAGGGCCGCTTGACGAGCAGTACTTC. Protein sequence: CASRGPLDEQYF. The entire variable domain, with the rest obtained from reference TRBV28 and TRBJ2-7, is as follows: DVKVTQSSRYLVKRTGEKVFLECVQDMDHENMFWYRQDPGLGLRLIYFSYDVKMKEKGDIPEGYSVSREKKERFSLILESASTNQTSMYLCASRGPLDEQYFGPGTRLTVT.

The chain recombines TRBV25-1 with TRBJ2-7; 7 nucleotides line up with TRBD1. Germline V CDR1 and CDR2: MGHDK, SYGVNS. CDR3 size: 12 residues. J gave up 4 bases and V 3 bases, and 0 bases lay outside the gene matches. CDR3 in amino acids: CASSEGQYEQYF. For the CDR3, the DNA is TGTGCCAGCAGTGAGGGACAGTACGAGCAGTACTTC.

The chain recombines TRBV9 with TRBJ2-1, with D tentatively TRBD2 (6 bases). This CDR3 comprises 12 residues. Trimming took 3 bases from V and 15 from J, leaving 16 bases between them. Per germline, CDR1 SGDLS and CDR2 YYNGEE. The chain's CDR3 is CASSARLEDPFF. CDR3 nucleotide sequence: TGTGCCAGCAGCGCCCGACTAGAAGACCCGTTCTTC. Using reference TRBV9 and TRBJ2-1 for the parts outside the CDR3, the full variable domain is DSGVTQTPKHLITATGQRVTLRCSPRSGDLSVYWYQQSLDQGLQFLIQYYNGEERAKGNILERFSAQQFPDLHSELNLSSLELGDSALYFCASSARLEDPFFGPGTRLTVL.

J is TRBJ2-3 and V is TRBV7-9, with D hard to call. CDR1 SEHNR and CDR2 FQNEAQ come from the germline V gene (reference sequence). Deletions cut 1 base from V and 0 bases from J, with 5 bases between. This CDR3 comprises 14 residues. The CDR3 DNA follows: TGTGCCAGCAGCTTAGTGGTTAGCACAGATACGCAGTATTTT. Its translation is CASSLVVSTDTQYF.

The rearrangement uses TRBV6-5 and TRBJ2-5, with D maybe TRBD1 (7 bases). Trimming stripped 5 bases from V and 7 bases from J, with 17 bases between. This CDR3 is 14 amino acids long. CDR1 is MNHEY, CDR2 SVGAGI, per germline. CDR3 in amino acids: CASSRGGEEGTQYF. The CDR3, as DNA: TGTGCCAGCAGTCGAGGGGGCGAGGAGGGGACCCAGTACTTC.

The J gene is TRBJ2-1, the V gene TRBV4-3; D is perhaps TRBD2 (6 bases). This CDR3 has 13 residues. Germline CDR1 LGHNA, CDR2 YSLEER. The V gene lost 4 bases and the J gene lost 4 bases, with 8 bases spanning the gap. CDR3 residues: CASSPGEYNEQFF. The CDR3 DNA reads TGCGCCAGCAGCCCGGGGGAATACAATGAGCAGTTCTTC.